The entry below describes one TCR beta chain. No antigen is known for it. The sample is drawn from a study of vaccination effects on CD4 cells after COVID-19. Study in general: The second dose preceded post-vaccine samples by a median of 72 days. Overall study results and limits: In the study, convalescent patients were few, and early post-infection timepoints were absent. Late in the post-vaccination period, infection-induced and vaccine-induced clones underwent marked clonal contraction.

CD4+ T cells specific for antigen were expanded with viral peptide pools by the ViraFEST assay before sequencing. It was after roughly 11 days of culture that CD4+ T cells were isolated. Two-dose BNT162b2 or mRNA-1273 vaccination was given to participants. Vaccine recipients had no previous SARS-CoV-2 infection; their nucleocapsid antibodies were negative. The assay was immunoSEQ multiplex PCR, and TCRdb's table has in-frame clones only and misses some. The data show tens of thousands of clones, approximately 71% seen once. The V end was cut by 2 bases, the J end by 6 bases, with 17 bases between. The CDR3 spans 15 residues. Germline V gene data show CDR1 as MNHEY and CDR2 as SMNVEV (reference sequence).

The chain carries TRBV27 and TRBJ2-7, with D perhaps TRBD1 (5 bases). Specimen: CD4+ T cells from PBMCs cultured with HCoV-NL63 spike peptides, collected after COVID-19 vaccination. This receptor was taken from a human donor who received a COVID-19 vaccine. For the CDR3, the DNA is TGTGCCAGCAGTTTAGCCCCAGGGTGGATTGGCGAGCAGTACTTC. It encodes CASSLAPGWIGEQYF.